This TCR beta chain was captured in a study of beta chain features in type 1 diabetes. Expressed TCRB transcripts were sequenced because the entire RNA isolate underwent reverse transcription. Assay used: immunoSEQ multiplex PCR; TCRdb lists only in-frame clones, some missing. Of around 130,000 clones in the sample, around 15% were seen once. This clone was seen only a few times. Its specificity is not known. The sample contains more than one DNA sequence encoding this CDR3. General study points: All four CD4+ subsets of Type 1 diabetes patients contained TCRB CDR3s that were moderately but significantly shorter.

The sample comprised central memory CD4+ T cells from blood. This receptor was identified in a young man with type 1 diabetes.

The DNA for the CDR3 is TGTGCCAGCAGCTTACAGGGGGCTGATTCACCCCTCCACTTT. Protein: CASSLQGADSPLHF. The chain couples TRBV7-2 to TRBJ1-6; 8 bases agree with TRBD1. The CDR3 has 14 amino acids. Germline V CDR1 and CDR2: SGHTA, FQGNSA. The V segment lost 2 bases and the J segment 8 bases; nucleotides outside the gene matches: 2.